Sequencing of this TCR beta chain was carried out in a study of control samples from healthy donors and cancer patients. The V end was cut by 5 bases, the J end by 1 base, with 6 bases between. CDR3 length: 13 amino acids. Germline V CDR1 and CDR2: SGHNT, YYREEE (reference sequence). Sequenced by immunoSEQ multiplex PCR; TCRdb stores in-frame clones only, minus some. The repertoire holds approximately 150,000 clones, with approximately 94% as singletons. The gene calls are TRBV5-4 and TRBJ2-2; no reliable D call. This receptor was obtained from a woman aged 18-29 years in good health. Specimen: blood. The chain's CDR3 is CASSPQNTGELFF. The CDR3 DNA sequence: TGTGCCAGCAGTCCCCAGAACACCGGGGAGCTGTTTTTT.